This TCR beta chain derives from a study of blood T cell repertoires in COVID-19. Turning to the study itself: Acute and convalescent COVID-19 samples came from the United States, Italy and Spain. T cells, B-cell-depleted T cells, or PBMCs supplied cDNA or gDNA.

CDR3 length equals 14 residues. Trimming took off 6 bases at V and 7 bases at J, with 13 bases between the two ends. CDR1 is MNHNY, CDR2 SVGAGI, per germline (reference sequence). Assay: immunoSEQ multiplex PCR; the TCRdb copy retains only in-frame clones and omits some. The table lists roughly 50,000 clones, 87% of them singletons. The V call is TRBV6-6, the J call TRBJ1-6; D might be TRBD1 (5 bases). Sequences were obtained from peripheral blood. The source of this sequence is a human donor with active COVID-19. The donor label of this sample is uncertain. The CDR3 nucleotides are TGTGCCAGCAGCCTGGGGACTGAGAATTCACCCCTCCACTTT. Encoded protein: CASSLGTENSPLHF.